The entry below gives a single T cell receptor (beta chain) sequence along with its context. Its antigen is as yet unknown. The entry originates in a study of blood T cells in healthy people across ages. Study-wide points: The fall in TCR beta diversity per million T cells was roughly linear with age.

Germline V CDR1 and CDR2: MGHDK, SYGVNS. The ends were cut back, 3 bases at V and 9 bases at J, with 12 bases in the middle. The CDR3 totals 13 residues. The second PCR ran roughly 6 to 11 cycles with a sample-barcoded 5' primer and J-beta primers. In TCRdb, the 5' RACE reads were re-called with MiXCR into one record per CDR3 protein. Altogether some 1.5 million distinct CDR3 sequences are present, 28% being singletons, with the ten largest covering roughly 8.2%. The source of this sequence is a young woman in good health. The sample consisted of blood. The chain joins TRBV25-1 to TRBJ2-1; a weak D match, TRBD2 (7 bases). The CDR3 reads CASSEVGGGEQFF. The CDR3 DNA sequence: TGTGCCAGCAGTGAGGTGGGAGGGGGTGAGCAGTTCTTC.